The sequence of this T cell receptor beta chain was determined in a study of blood T cell repertoires in COVID-19. About the research overall: Nucleic acid was either cDNA or gDNA, and it came from T cells, B-cell-depleted T cells, or PBMCs.

Profiling relied on immunoSEQ multiplex PCR, and the TCRdb table lists in-frame clones only, not all of them. The data show 85,000 to 90,000 clones, with roughly 82% seen just once and approximately 1.2% held by the top ten. V was clipped by 4 bases and J by 5 bases, with 11 bases between them. Germline V gives CDR1 SGHTA, CDR2 FQGNSA. The CDR3 length is 13 residues. This clonotype was sampled from an elderly woman with acute or convalescent COVID-19. The genes are TRBV7-2 and TRBJ1-2; no clear D. Sequencing was performed on peripheral blood. The CDR3 region is CASSSATEYGYTF. CDR3 nucleotide sequence: TGTGCCAGCAGCTCGGCGACTGAATATGGCTACACCTTC. Drawing the rest from reference TRBV7-2 and TRBJ1-2, the complete variable domain is GAGVSQSPSNKVTEKGKDVELRCDPISGHTALYWYRQSLGQGLEFLIYFQGNSAPDKSGLPSDRFSAERTGGSVSTLTIQRTQQEDSAVYLCASSSATEYGYTFGSGTRLTVV.